These 9 T cell receptor beta chains share one sample of origin, sequenced in a study of PD-L1 blockade in urothelial cancer. Repertoires were generated with immunoSEQ multiplex PCR, while TCRdb's copy carries only in-frame clones and drops some. The table shows about 51,000 clones, with about 86% occurring only once. Time point described: pretreatment peripheral blood. Sequencing was performed on PBMCs, taken around atezolizumab (anti-PD-L1) treatment. The receptor set was obtained from a man in his 60s with urothelial cancer.

This clone was counted between two and nine times. The chain joins TRBV30 to TRBJ2-7; 7 bases match TRBD1. V gave up 2 bases and J gave up 6 bases; unmatched junction bases: 10. The CDR3 contains 14 residues. Germline CDR1 and CDR2: GTSNPN and SVGIG (reference sequence). The DNA of the CDR3 is TGTGCCTGGAGTTTTCGTCCCGACAGGGTCGAGCAGTACTTC. Translating it yields CAWSFRPDRVEQYF.

CDR3 nucleotide sequence: TGTGCCAGCAGTACGGGGGTGAATGAGCAGTTCTTC. It specifies CASSTGVNEQFF. The gene calls are TRBV11-1 and TRBJ2-1; the D gene is possibly TRBD2 (6 bases). CDR3 length: 12 amino acids. CDR1 is SGHAT and CDR2 is FQDESV in the germline V gene (reference sequence). Trimming removed 6 bases at V and 7 bases at J, with 10 bases between.

V gene TRBV9 combines with J gene TRBJ2-1; TRBD1 matches 7 bases. CDR3 size: 19 residues. Germline V gene lookup returns CDR1 SGDLS and CDR2 YYNGEE. Germline trimming cut 0 bases from V and 4 bases from J; bases unmatched to any gene: 16. CDR3 coding DNA: TGTGCCAGCAGCGTAGTATCCGGTCGGGGACAGACTAAATACAATGAGCAGTTCTTC. Its translation: CASSVVSGRGQTKYNEQFF.

The chain uses TRBV27 and TRBJ2-3, with 8 bases that match TRBD2. The germline V gene has CDR1 MNHEY and CDR2 SMNVEV (reference sequence). With 5 bases clipped from V and 2 bases from J, the junction kept 24 bases outside the gene matches. The CDR3 runs to 21 residues. The chain's CDR3 is CASSPRQDPIRSSGFTDTQYF. CDR3 sequence (DNA): TGTGCCAGCAGTCCCAGACAGGATCCCATAAGGTCTAGCGGGTTCACAGATACGCAGTATTTT.

The V gene is TRBV7-2, the J gene TRBJ1-1, with D possibly TRBD1 on 5 matching bases. The CDR3 spans 13 residues. V was shortened by 8 bases and J by 3 bases, with 13 bases between the two germline ends. Per the germline V gene, CDR1 is SGHTA and CDR2 is FQGNSA. CDR3 sequence reads: CASGRGVHTEAFF. The CDR3 DNA reads as TGTGCCAGCGGTCGGGGGGTTCACACTGAAGCTTTCTTT.

At least ten counts were recorded for this clone. The chain employs TRBV5-6 and TRBJ1-1; no firm D call. CDR3 length: 13 residues. Trimming left V 1 base short and J 6 bases short, with 10 bases between. The V gene's germline CDR1 is SGHDT and CDR2 YYEEEE. The CDR3: CASSLSLPAEAFF. CDR3 sequence (DNA): TGTGCCAGCAGCTTGTCCCTACCTGCTGAAGCTTTCTTT.

In DNA form, the CDR3 reads TGTGCCAGCAGCGGGGGGAACACAGATACGCAGTATTTT. Residues: CASSGGNTDTQYF. The genes are TRBV6-4 and TRBJ2-3, with 7 positions matching TRBD2. The CDR3 spans 13 residues. The V gene's germline CDR1 is MRHNA and CDR2 SNTAGT. J gave up 2 bases and V 6 bases, and 2 bases lay outside the gene matches.

The chain uses TRBV11-2 and TRBJ2-5; 7 bases map to TRBD1. The CDR3 contains 15 residues. Germline lookup yields CDR1 SGHAT and CDR2 FQNNGV. The ends lost 8 bases at V and 5 bases at J; junction bases unmatched: 14. CDR3 protein: CASRQGQPFGETQYF. CDR3 in DNA: TGTGCCAGCCGGCAGGGACAGCCCTTCGGGGAGACCCAGTACTTC.

The V and J genes are TRBV6-5 and TRBJ2-7; TRBD1 matches 7 bases. The length of the CDR3 is 14 residues. J gave up 6 bases and V 5 bases, and 10 bases lay outside the gene matches. Germline V gene lookup returns CDR1 MNHEY and CDR2 SVGAGI. CDR3 DNA: TGTGCCAGCAGTAAACCGACAGGGTCGGGCGAGCAGTACTTC. Protein product: CASSKPTGSGEQYF.